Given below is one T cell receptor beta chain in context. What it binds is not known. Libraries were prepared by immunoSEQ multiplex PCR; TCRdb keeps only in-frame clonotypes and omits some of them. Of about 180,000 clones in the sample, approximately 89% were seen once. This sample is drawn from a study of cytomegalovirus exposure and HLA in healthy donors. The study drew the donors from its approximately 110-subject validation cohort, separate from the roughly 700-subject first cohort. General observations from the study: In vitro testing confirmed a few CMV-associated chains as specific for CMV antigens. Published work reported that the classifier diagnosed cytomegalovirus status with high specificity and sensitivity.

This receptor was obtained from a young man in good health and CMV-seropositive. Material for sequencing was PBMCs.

CDR3 nucleotide sequence: TGCGCCAGCAGCTTGACGGGACAGGGCCTCTCTAACTATGGCTACACCTTC. Translating it yields CASSLTGQGLSNYGYTF. V usage is TRBV5-1 and J usage is TRBJ1-2; 9 bases fit TRBD1. Germline V gene sequence: CDR1 SGHRS, CDR2 YFSETQ. V lost 1 base to trimming and J lost 0 bases; unmatched junction nucleotides: 7. This CDR3 contains 17 residues.